Detailed here is one T cell receptor (beta chain). Its cognate antigen is unknown. This table comes from immunoSEQ multiplex PCR, and its TCRdb copy is limited to in-frame clones, with some not included. The sample has approximately 85,000 clones, around 93% seen once. This CDR3 is built from 17 residues. The ends were cut back, 5 bases at V and 3 bases at J, with 21 bases in the middle. From germline, CDR1 is MNHEY and CDR2 SMNVEV (reference sequence). The record originates from a study of graft-versus-host responses after intestinal transplantation. Study context: Recipients underwent multivisceral, liver-intestinal, or isolated intestinal transplants. Recipients were all induced with anti-thymocyte globulin, then given tacrolimus and steroids for about three years.

Study-wide findings and caveats: The authors found GvH clones in recipient marrow, some appearing first in ileum or blood. Early post-transplant HvG declines tracked with peak circulating GvH clone levels.

The rearrangement uses TRBV27 and TRBJ2-3, with D perhaps matching TRBD2 (6 bases). This sequence originates from a human donor who was the organ donor for an intestinal transplant. Sequencing was performed on unstimulated CD8+ T cells sorted from spleen or lymph node cells, taken before transplant. The CDR3 DNA follows: TGTGCCAGCAGTCCCCCCCTGAGGAGGGGTTCGACAGATACGCAGTATTTT. Its protein is CASSPPLRRGSTDTQYF.